The rows below give T cell receptor beta chains drawn from one sample of a study of cytomegalovirus exposure and HLA in healthy donors. Measured with immunoSEQ multiplex PCR; TCRdb has only the in-frame clones, and not every one. Of about 110,000 clones listed, about 74% are singletons. Sequenced material: PBMCs. The source is a woman aged 40 to 50 in good health and CMV-seropositive. Both conserved end residues are part of each CDR3. Each record gives: V gene, clone size, CDR3 length, J gene, D gene, CDR3 DNA, CDR3 protein. The D gene is left open where the match is weak. Size values are once, few and many counts, or a class for expanded clones, and some rows have none.

TRBV2	few	15	TRBJ2-4	NA	TGTGCCAGTTTAAGAATACAGGGAGGGAAAAACATTCAGTACTTC	CASLRIQGGKNIQYF
TRBV21-1	NA	20	TRBJ2-7	NA	TGTGCCAGCAGCAAACGACTCCGTGGACTAGCGGGGGGGAGAAGGTACGAGCAGTACTTC	CASSKRLRGLAGGRRYEQYF
TRBV5-8	once	11	TRBJ1-1	NA	TGTGCCAGCAGCTTAGGGACTGTCGCTTTCTTT	CASSLGTVAFF
TRBV30	NA	15	TRBJ2-3	TRBD2	TGTGCCTGGAGTCGGGGTGATAGCGGGCAAGATACGCAGTATTTT	CAWSRGDSGQDTQYF
TRBV19	NA	10	TRBJ1-2	NA	TGTGCCAGTGGCAGCTATGGCTACACCTTC	CASGSYGYTF
TRBV4-1	NA	14	TRBJ1-2	NA	TGCGCCAGCAGCCAATCGGGAATTTCTCACGGCTACACCTTC	CASSQSGISHGYTF
TRBV6-1	NA	13	TRBJ1-2	NA	TGTGCCAGCAGCCAGGGGAATAAGGAAGGCTACACCTTC	CASSQGNKEGYTF
TRBV5-4	NA	13	TRBJ1-1	NA	TGTGCCAGCAGCTACGACAGGAACACTGAAGCTTTCTTT	CASSYDRNTEAFF
TRBV7-8	NA	14	TRBJ1-6	TRBD1	TGTGCCAGCAGCTTAGAGGGGGCGAGTTCACCCCTCCACTTT	CASSLEGASSPLHF
TRBV6-1	NA	14	TRBJ2-5	NA	TGTGCCAGCACCGTCGTAAGCGGCCGGGAGACCCAGTACTTC	CASTVVSGRETQYF
TRBV6-4	NA	13	TRBJ1-5	NA	TGTGCCAGCAGTAGGGGTTACGGTCAGCCCCAGCATTTT	CASSRGYGQPQHF
TRBV30	NA	14	TRBJ2-2	NA	TGTGCCTGGAGGGGCGGGACCCACACCGGGGAGCTGTTTTTT	CAWRGGTHTGELFF
TRBV7-9	few	14	TRBJ1-4	TRBD1	TGTGCCAGCAGCAACACAGGGGGCGGTGAAAAACTGTTTTTT	CASSNTGGGEKLFF
TRBV4-1	few	15	TRBJ2-5	TRBD1	TGCGCCAGCAGCCAATCTCCGGGACAGGGAGAGACCCAGTACTTC	CASSQSPGQGETQYF
TRBV7-9	NA	15	TRBJ1-2	TRBD1	TGTGCCAGCAGCTTAAGACAGGGCGAAGACTATGGCTACACCTTC	CASSLRQGEDYGYTF
TRBV6-5	NA	14	TRBJ1-1	TRBD1	TGTGCCAGCAGTTATCAAGGACAGGGGGCTGAAGCTTTCTTT	CASSYQGQGAEAFF
TRBV2	NA	14	TRBJ1-6	TRBD1	TGTGCCAGCAACCGGGGACAGGGGAATTCACCCCTCCACTTT	CASNRGQGNSPLHF
TRBV5-5	NA	13	TRBJ2-5	NA	TGTGCCAGCAGCTTAGGGGGGGAAGAGACCCAGTACTTC	CASSLGGEETQYF
TRBV9	NA	15	TRBJ1-4	NA	TGTGCCAGCAGCGTAGGGAGCTTGGCTAATGAAAAACTGTTTTTT	CASSVGSLANEKLFF
TRBV4-1	many	14	TRBJ2-2	NA	TGCGCCAGCAGTCCGGACAGAAACACCGGGGAGCTGTTTTTT	CASSPDRNTGELFF
TRBV2	NA	13	TRBJ1-6	NA	TGTGCCACTTCAGGGGAGGGCAATTCACCCCTCCACTTT	CATSGEGNSPLHF
TRBV4-1	NA	15	TRBJ2-6	NA	TGCGCCAGCAGCCTTTCAAACTCTGGGGCCAACGTCCTGACTTTC	CASSLSNSGANVLTF
TRBV28	few	14	TRBJ1-6	TRBD1	TGTGCCATCGACAGGGGATCCTATAATTCACCCCTCCACTTT	CAIDRGSYNSPLHF
TRBV5-1	NA	13	TRBJ1-2	TRBD1	TGCGCCAGCAGCTTAAGGACAGGGTATGGCTACACCTTC	CASSLRTGYGYTF
TRBV6-5	NA	15	TRBJ2-3	TRBD2	TGTGCCAGCAGTTCTAGCGGGGGGCCCACAGATACGCAGTATTTT	CASSSSGGPTDTQYF
TRBV9	NA	14	TRBJ1-1	NA	TGTGCCAGCAGCGTAGGACAGGTTGGAACTGAAGCTTTCTTT	CASSVGQVGTEAFF
TRBV7-2	few	12	TRBJ2-7	NA	TGTGCCAGCAGTCTCGGACTGCTCGAGCAGTACTTC	CASSLGLLEQYF
TRBV5-6	NA	15	TRBJ1-4	NA	TGTGTCAGCAGCTTGTTCGAACAGGGAAATGAAAAACTGTTTTTT	CVSSLFEQGNEKLFF
TRBV19	NA	14	TRBJ1-2	TRBD1	TGTGCCAGTAGCCCAGGACAGGGGTTCAGTGGCTACACCTTC	CASSPGQGFSGYTF
TRBV4-3	NA	13	TRBJ1-1	NA	TGCGCCAGCAGCCAAGATAGATCGGGTAGGGCTTTCTTT	CASSQDRSGRAFF
TRBV27	once	14	TRBJ2-7	TRBD1	TGTGCCAGCAGTTCGCAGGGGGCACGCGACGAGCAGTACTTC	CASSSQGARDEQYF
TRBV4-3	NA	13	TRBJ2-5	NA	TGCGCCAGCAGCCAAGATCCCGGAGGGACCCAGTACTTC	CASSQDPGGTQYF
TRBV7-9	NA	15	TRBJ2-7	TRBD2	TGTGCCAGCAGCCCGAGCGGGGGGGCCACTTACGAGCAGTACTTC	CASSPSGGATYEQYF
TRBV30	NA	14	TRBJ1-4	TRBD1	TGTGCCTGGGGAATAGGGGAGACAGGGGAAAAACTGTTTTTT	CAWGIGETGEKLFF
TRBV2	NA	13	TRBJ1-2	NA	TGTGCCAGCAGTGAAGCCCAGACAACCCGGGGCACCTTC	CASSEAQTTRGTF
TRBV29-1	NA	13	TRBJ1-1	TRBD1	TGCAGCGTCCTCCGGGACAGGGCTACTGAAGCTTTCTTT	CSVLRDRATEAFF
TRBV6-1	once	18	TRBJ2-1	NA	TGTGCCAGCAGTGAATTCCCCCCGACAGTAAGCTCCTACAATGAGCAGTTCTTC	CASSEFPPTVSSYNEQFF
TRBV7-8	once	12	TRBJ1-6	NA	TGTGCCAGCAGCTTCCAGGATTCACCCCTCCACTTT	CASSFQDSPLHF
TRBV6-5	NA	15	TRBJ1-4	NA	TGTGCCAGCAGTTACCGCCGGGGAACTAATGAAAAACTGTTTTTT	CASSYRRGTNEKLFF
TRBV7-8	NA	17	TRBJ2-5	NA	TGTGCCAGCAGCTTAGCGGGGCAGGGAAGGGCAAGGGAGACCCAGTACTTC	CASSLAGQGRARETQYF
TRBV27	NA	12	TRBJ2-1	NA	TGTGCCAGCAGTGCTGCCGGAGGTGAGCAGTTCTTC	CASSAAGGEQFF
TRBV5-4	NA	13	TRBJ1-2	NA	TGTGCCAGCAGCCGACAGAGCCTCTATGGCTACACCTTC	CASSRQSLYGYTF
TRBV6-1	once	13	TRBJ1-1	NA	TGTGCCAGCATAGTCGGGTTTACGACTGAAGCTTTCTTT	CASIVGFTTEAFF
TRBV6-5	NA	15	TRBJ1-2	NA	TGTGCCAGCAGCCGCGTAGGGGGGGGAGTGGGCGGCTACACCTTC	CASSRVGGGVGGYTF
TRBV20-1	NA	11	TRBJ1-4	NA	TGCAGTGCCCGAAGGGGTGAAAAACTGTTTTTT	CSARRGEKLFF
TRBV10-3	few	16	TRBJ1-3	TRBD1	TGTGCCATCAGTGAGTCGAAGGGGGCTTCTGGAAACACCATATATTTT	CAISESKGASGNTIYF
TRBV6-4	many	14	TRBJ2-3	TRBD2	TGTGCCAGCAGTGACCTAGCGGGGGCAGATACGCAGTATTTT	CASSDLAGADTQYF
TRBV18	NA	16	TRBJ2-1	NA	TGTGCCAGCTCACCGGGGGGTCGCATACCAGCCCATGAGCAGTTCTTC	CASSPGGRIPAHEQFF
TRBV2	NA	15	TRBJ1-4	NA	TGTGCCAGCAGCCAGACAACGGCAACTAATGAAAAACTGTTTTTT	CASSQTTATNEKLFF
TRBV18	NA	14	TRBJ1-1	TRBD1	TGTGCCAGCTCATCGGACAGGAGTAACACTGAAGCTTTCTTT	CASSSDRSNTEAFF
TRBV7-9	NA	14	TRBJ1-4	NA	TGTGCCAGCAGCTTATTGGGCTCTAATGAAAAACTGTTTTTT	CASSLLGSNEKLFF
TRBV5-1	NA	12	TRBJ2-7	NA	TGCGCCAGCAGCTTGGACGGAGGGGAGCAGTACTTC	CASSLDGGEQYF